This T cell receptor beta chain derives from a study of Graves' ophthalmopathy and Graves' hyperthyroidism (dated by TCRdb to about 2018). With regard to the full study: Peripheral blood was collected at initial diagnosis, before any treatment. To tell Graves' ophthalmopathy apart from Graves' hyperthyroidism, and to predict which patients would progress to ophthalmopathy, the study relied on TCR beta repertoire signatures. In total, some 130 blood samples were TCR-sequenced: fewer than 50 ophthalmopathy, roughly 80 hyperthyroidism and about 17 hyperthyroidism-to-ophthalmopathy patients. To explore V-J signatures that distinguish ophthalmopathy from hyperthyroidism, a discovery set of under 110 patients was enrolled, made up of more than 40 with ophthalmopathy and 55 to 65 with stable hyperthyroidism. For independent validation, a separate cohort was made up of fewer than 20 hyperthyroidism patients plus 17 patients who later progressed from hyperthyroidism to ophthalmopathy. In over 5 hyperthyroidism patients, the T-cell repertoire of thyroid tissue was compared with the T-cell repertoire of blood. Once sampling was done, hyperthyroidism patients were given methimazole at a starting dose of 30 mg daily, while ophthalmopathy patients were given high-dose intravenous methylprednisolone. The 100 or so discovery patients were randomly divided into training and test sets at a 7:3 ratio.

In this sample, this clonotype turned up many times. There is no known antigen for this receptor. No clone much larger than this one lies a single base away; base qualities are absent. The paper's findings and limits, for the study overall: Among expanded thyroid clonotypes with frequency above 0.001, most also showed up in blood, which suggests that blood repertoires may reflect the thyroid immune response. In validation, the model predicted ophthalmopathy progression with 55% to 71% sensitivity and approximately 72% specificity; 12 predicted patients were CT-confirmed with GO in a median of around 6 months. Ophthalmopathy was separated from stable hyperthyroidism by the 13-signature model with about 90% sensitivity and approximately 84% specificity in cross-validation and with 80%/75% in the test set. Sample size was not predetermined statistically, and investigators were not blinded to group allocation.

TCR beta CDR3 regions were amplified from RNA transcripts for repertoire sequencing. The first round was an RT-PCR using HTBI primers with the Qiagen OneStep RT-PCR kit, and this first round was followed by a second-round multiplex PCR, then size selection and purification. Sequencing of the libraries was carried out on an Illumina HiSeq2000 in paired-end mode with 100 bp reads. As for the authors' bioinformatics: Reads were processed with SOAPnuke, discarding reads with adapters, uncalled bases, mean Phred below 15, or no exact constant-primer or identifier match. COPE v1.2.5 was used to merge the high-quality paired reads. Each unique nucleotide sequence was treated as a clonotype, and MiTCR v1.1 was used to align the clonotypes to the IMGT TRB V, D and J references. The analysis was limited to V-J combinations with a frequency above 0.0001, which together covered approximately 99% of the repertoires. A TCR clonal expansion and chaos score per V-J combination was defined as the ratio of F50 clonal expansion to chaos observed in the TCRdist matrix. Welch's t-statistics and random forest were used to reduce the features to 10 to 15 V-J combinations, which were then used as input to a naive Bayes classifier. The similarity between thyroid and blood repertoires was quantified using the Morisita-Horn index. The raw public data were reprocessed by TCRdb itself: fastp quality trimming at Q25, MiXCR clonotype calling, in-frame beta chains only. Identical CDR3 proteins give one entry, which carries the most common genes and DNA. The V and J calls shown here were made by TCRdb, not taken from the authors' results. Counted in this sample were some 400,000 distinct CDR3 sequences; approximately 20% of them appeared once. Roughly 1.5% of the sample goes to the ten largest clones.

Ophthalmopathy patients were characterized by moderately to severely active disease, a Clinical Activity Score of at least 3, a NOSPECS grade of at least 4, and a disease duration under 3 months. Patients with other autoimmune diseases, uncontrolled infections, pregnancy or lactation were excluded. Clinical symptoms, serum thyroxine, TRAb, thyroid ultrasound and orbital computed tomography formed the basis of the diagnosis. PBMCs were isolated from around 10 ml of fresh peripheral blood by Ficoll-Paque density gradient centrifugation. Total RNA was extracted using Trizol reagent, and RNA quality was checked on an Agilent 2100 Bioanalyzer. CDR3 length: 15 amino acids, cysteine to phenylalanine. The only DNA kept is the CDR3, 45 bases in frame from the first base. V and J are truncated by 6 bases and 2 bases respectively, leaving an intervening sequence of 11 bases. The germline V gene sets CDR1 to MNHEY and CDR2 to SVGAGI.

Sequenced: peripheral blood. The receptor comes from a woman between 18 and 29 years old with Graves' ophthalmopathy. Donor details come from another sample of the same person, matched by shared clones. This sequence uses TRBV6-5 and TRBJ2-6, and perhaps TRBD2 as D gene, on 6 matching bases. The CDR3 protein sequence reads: CASRGGAAGANVLTF. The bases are TGTGCCAGCAGGGGCGGGGCGGCTGGGGCCAACGTCCTGACTTTC.